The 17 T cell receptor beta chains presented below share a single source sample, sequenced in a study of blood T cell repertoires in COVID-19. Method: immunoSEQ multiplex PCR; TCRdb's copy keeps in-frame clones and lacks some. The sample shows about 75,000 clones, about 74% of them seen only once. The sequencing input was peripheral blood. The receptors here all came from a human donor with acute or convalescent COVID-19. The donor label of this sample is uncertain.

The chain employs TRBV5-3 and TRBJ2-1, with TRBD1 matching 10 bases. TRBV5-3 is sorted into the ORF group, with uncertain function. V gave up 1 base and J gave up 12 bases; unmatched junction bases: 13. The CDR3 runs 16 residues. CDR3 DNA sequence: TGTGCCAGAAGCTTGCCTCGGGACAGGGGCCCTGTATGGCAGTTCTTC. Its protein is CARSLPRDRGPVWQFF.

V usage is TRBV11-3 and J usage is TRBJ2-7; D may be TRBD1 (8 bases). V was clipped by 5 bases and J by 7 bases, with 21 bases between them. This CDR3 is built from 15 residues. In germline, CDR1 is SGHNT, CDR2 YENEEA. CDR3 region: CASSEGQGGPGEQYF. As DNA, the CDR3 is TGTGCCAGCAGCGAAGGACAGGGAGGGCCTGGAGAGCAGTACTTC. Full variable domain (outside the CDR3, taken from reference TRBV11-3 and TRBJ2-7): EAGVVQSPRYKIIEKKQPVAFWCNPISGHNTLYWYLQNLGQGPELLIRYENEEAVDDSQLPKDRFSAERLKGVDSTLKIQPAELGDSAVYLCASSEGQGGPGEQYFGPGTRLTVT.

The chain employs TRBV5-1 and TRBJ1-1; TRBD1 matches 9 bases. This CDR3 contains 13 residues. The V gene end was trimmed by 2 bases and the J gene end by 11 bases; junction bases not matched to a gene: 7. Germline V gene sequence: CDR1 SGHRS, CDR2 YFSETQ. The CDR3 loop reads CASSLRQGVNAFF. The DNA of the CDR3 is TGCGCCAGCAGCTTACGACAGGGGGTTAATGCTTTCTTT.

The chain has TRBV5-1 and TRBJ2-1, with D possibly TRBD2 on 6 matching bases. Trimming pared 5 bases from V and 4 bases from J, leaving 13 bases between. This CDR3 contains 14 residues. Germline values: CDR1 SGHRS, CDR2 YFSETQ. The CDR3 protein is CASREVAAYNEQFF. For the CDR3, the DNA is TGCGCCAGCAGAGAGGTAGCGGCTTACAATGAGCAGTTCTTC.

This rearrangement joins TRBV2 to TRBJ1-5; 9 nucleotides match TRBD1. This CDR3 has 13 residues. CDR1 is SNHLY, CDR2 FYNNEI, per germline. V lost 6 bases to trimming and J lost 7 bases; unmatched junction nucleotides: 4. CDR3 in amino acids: CASRGTGMQPQHF. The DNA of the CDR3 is TGTGCCAGCAGGGGGACAGGGATGCAGCCCCAGCATTTT.

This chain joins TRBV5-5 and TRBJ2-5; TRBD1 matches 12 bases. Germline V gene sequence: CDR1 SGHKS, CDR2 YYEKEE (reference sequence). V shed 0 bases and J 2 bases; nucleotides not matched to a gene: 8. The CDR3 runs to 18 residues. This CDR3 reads CASSLGVGQGALQETQYF. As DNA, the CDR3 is TGTGCCAGCAGCTTGGGTGTGGGACAGGGGGCGCTTCAAGAGACCCAGTACTTC.

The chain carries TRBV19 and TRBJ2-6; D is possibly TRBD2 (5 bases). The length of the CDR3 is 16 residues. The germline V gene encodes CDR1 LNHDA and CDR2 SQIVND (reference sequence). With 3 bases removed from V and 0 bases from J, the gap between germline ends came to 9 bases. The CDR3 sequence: CASSIFGDSGANVLTF. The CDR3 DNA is TGTGCCAGTAGTATCTTCGGGGACTCTGGGGCCAACGTCCTGACTTTC.

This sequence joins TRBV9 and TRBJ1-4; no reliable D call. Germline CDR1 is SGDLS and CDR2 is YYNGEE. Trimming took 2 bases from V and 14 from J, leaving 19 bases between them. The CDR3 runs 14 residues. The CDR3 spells CASSVDSATVSLFF. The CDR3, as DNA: TGTGCCAGCAGCGTGGACTCGGCGACCGTTTCCCTGTTTTTT.

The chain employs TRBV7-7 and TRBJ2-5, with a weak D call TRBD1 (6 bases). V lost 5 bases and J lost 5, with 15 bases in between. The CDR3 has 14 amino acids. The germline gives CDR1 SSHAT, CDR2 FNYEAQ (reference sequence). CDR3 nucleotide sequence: TGTGCCAGCAGCCTCAGGCCAGGGGATGAGACCCAGTACTTC. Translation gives CASSLRPGDETQYF.

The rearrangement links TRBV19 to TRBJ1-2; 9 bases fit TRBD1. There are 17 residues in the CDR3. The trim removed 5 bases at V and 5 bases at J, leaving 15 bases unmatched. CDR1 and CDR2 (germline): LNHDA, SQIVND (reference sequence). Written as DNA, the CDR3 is TGTGCCAGTAGTTCTCCGGGACAGGGATTGAGGGGTTATGGCTACACCTTC. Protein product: CASSSPGQGLRGYGYTF.

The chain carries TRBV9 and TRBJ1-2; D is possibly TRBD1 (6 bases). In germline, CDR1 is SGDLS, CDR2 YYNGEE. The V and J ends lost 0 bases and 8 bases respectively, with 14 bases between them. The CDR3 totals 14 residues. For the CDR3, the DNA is TGTGCCAGCAGCGTAGCAGGGCAGGGGAAGGGCTACACCTTC. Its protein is CASSVAGQGKGYTF. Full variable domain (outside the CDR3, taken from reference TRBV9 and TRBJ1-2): DSGVTQTPKHLITATGQRVTLRCSPRSGDLSVYWYQQSLDQGLQFLIQYYNGEERAKGNILERFSAQQFPDLHSELNLSSLELGDSALYFCASSVAGQGKGYTFGSGTRLTVV.

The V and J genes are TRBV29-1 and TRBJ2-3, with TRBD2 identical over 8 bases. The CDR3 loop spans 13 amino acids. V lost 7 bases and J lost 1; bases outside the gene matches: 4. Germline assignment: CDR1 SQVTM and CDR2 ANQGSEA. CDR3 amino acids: CSASGWGTDTQYF. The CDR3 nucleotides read TGCAGCGCTAGCGGGTGGGGCACAGATACGCAGTATTTT.

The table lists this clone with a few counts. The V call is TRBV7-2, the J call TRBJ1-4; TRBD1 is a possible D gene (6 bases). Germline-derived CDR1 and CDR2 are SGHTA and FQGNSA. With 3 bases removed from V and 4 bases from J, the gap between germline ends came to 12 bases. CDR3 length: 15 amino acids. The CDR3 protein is CASSFSQGRNEKLFF. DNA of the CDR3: TGTGCCAGCAGCTTCTCACAGGGACGTAATGAAAAACTGTTTTTT. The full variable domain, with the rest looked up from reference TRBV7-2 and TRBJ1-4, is GAGVSQSPSNKVTEKGKDVELRCDPISGHTALYWYRQSLGQGLEFLIYFQGNSAPDKSGLPSDRFSAERTGGSVSTLTIQRTQQEDSAVYLCASSFSQGRNEKLFFGSGTQLSVL.

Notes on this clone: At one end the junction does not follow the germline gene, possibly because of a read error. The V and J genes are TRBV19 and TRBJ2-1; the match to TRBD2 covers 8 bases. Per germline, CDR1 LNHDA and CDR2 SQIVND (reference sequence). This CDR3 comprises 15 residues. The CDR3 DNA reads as TGTGCCAGTAGTGTAGAACTAGCGGCGTACAATGAGCAGTTCTTC. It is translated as CASSVELAAYNEQFF.

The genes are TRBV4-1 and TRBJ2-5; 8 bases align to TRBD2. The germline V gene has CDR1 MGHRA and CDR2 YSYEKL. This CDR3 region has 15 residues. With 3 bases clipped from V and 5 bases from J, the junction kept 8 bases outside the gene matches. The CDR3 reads CASSQGRLAQETQYF. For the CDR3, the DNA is TGCGCCAGCAGCCAGGGAAGACTAGCGCAGGAGACCCAGTACTTC.

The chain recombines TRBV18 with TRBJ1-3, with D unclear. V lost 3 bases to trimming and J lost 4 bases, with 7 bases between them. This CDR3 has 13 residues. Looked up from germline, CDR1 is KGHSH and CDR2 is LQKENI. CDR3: CASSPGRGNTIYF. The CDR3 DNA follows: TGTGCCAGCTCACCGGGCAGGGGAAACACCATATATTTT.

CDR3 nucleotides: TGCAGTGCTAGTCCTAGCGGGTACCAAGAGACCCAGTACTTC. Its translation is CSASPSGYQETQYF. V gene TRBV20-1 combines with J gene TRBJ2-5, with 8 bases identical to TRBD2. J lost 0 bases, V lost 3 bases, and 3 bases had no gene match. The CDR3 runs 14 residues. Looked up from germline, CDR1 is DFQATT and CDR2 is SNEGSKA (reference sequence).